This T cell receptor (beta chain) originates from a study of T cell responses to AZD1222 COVID-19 vaccine (dated by TCRdb to 2020 to 2022). Background on the whole study: AZD1222 recipients given second doses at about 4 weeks or at about 12 weeks were pooled, since spike-specific TCR depth and breadth were not found to differ between the two schedules. A total of under 250 trial participants underwent TCR sequencing, of whom about 210 had received two doses of AZD1222 and 26 had received two doses of the MenACWY control vaccine. Trial participants were enrolled by age into 18-55, 56-69 and 70-plus year subgroups, with around 140, 26 and 57 TCR-sequenced participants respectively. Study-wide conclusions, independent of this receptor: Spike-specific TCR breadth and depth rose significantly after two AZD1222 doses compared with day 0 and with MenACWY recipients. Participants were mostly white British and included more females than males, and it was suggested by the authors that clonal diversity may have been underestimated. In the small 56-69-year group, the increase in depth fell short of significance, most likely because of low power. Nearly half of unique spike-specific TCRs reportedly recognized epitopes outside regions mutated in the B.1.351 and B.1.1.7 variants. Because no day 14 peak-response samples were available, repertoires were characterized only after the peak T cell response. Conclusions about previously exposed vaccinees were limited because only six or seven AZD1222 recipients were SARS-CoV-2 seropositive at baseline. CD4 TCRs associated with the vaccine covered the entire spike protein, and the dominant responses were in regions 160-218 and 743-854.

Via the germline V gene, CDR1 is MNHEY and CDR2 SVGAGI. Germline trimming amounts to 7 bases on V and 5 bases on J, with 11 as the count of junction bases outside the gene matches. From cysteine to phenylalanine, the CDR3 is 15 amino acids long. The DNA shown is the 45-base CDR3, in frame from base 1. The time point tag for this specimen amounts to: baseline before first vaccination. Vaccinee samples were obtained from the UK trials COV001 and COV002, which included a single-blind randomized controlled phase 2/3 trial of AZD1222 (ChAdOx1 nCoV-19) in healthy adults. Trial participant PBMC samples were collected at day 0 and day 28 after the second dose for TCRbeta chain sequencing. As for this clone: Its antigen specificity is not known. Base qualities are missing; no much larger clone stands one base away.

The CDR3 regions of human TCRbeta chains were analyzed by immunosequencing. As for how the authors treated the data: TCRs in the repertoires were matched against a reference library of SARS-CoV-2-specific TCRs that had been generated with the MIRA antigen-specificity platform. Breadth was defined as the fraction of unique TCRs that were SARS-CoV-2-associated. Depth was defined as the fraction of total T cells that were SARS-CoV-2-associated. Using the MIRA data, each spike-specific TCR was assigned both to the spike region to which the TCR was reactive and to a CD4 or CD8 class. Log10-transformed breadth and depth values were compared by one-way ANOVA with Sidak's multiple comparisons tests. TCRdb mirrors the immuneACCESS table, restricted to in-frame sequences. Some clones are absent from its copies; in checked studies, under half trace to an unresolved V gene, and the reason for the others is unknown. V and J calls and clone size are copied from that table; D and trimming were computed from the DNA. Counted in this sample were 90,000 to 120,000 clones; about 85% of them appeared once. 3.5% to 4.5% of the sample lies in the top ten.

The receptor's source is an adult in good health. The chain links TRBV6-5 with TRBJ2-3, with 8 bases in between that match TRBD2. The specimen comprised peripheral blood, sampled on day 0 of AZD1222 vaccination. Here the CDR3 is given as CASIKRGGRGDTQYF. The sequenced DNA is TGTGCCAGCATAAAACGGGGGGGGCGAGGAGATACGCAGTATTTT.